This TCR beta chain was retrieved from a study of shared clonotypes between healthy human individuals. With respect to this clone: Its matching antigen is unknown.

Germline CDR1 MDHEN, CDR2 SYDVKM. This CDR3 comprises 14 residues. Trimming removed 7 bases from V and 0 bases from J, with 13 bases in between. The study, taken as a whole, reports: For naive CD4 cells, roughly 4.8% of clonotypes were shared across a handful of donors.

CD8 cells regarded as naive lacked CD45RO, were positively chosen for CCR7, and omitted terminally differentiated effector memory CD45RA+ cells. All participating donors were Caucasian adults from Nashville, Tennessee. Clones were read by immunoSEQ multiplex PCR, and TCRdb kept only the in-frame ones, dropping some. The sample has more than 600,000 clones; about 90% are singletons. The V gene is TRBV28, the J gene TRBJ2-7; no definite D call. This clonotype was obtained from a young man in good health. The sequencing input was naive CD8+ T cells sorted from blood. CDR3 protein: CASNPRIRSYEQYF. CDR3 sequence (DNA): TGTGCCAGCAACCCCCGGATTCGCTCCTACGAGCAGTACTTC.